The 20 T cell receptor beta chains given below trace back to one sample, sequenced in a study of T cells in Graves' hyperthyroidism and ophthalmopathy. There were TCR beta CDR3 regions amplified from RNA transcripts. HTBI primers were employed in a first-round RT-PCR of the TCR CDR3. TCRdb called the multiplex PCR reads again in MiXCR, with one record for every CDR3 protein. The sample contains 690,000 or so distinct CDR3 sequences, roughly 20% of which appear only once. Material: blood. These receptors all stem from a woman aged 50 to 60 with Graves' hyperthyroidism that later progressed to Graves' ophthalmopathy.

This clonotype was picked up many times. The CDR3 nucleotides are TGTGCCTGGAGCGGTAGACAGAGCGGACAGCCCCAGCATTTT. This translates into CAWSGRQSGQPQHF. This chain uses TRBV30 with TRBJ1-5, with D tentatively TRBD1 (5 bases). CDR3 size: 14 residues. Trimming removed 3 bases at V and 7 bases at J, with 16 bases between. Germline CDR1 is GTSNPN and CDR2 is SVGIG (reference sequence). Full variable domain (remainder filled in from reference TRBV30 and TRBJ1-5): SQTIHQWPATLVQPVGSPLSLECTVEGTSNPNLYWYRQAAGRGLQLLFYSVGIGQISSEVPQNLSASRPQDRQFILSSKKLLLSDSGFYLCAWSGRQSGQPQHFGDGTRLSIL.

This clonotype was seen more than once but under ten times. The junction and the germline gene differ at one end; a read error may be behind it. The rearrangement uses TRBV7-8 and TRBJ1-1; D unclear. CDR1 is SGHVS and CDR2 is FQNEAQ in the germline V gene. This CDR3 region has 13 residues. The CDR3 spells CANSLRQDTEAFF. The CDR3 DNA follows: TGTGCCAACAGCCTGCGACAAGACACTGAAGCTTTCTTT.

This clonotype was counted only a few times. The chain uses TRBV5-1 and TRBJ2-5; D not resolved. Germline CDR1 SGHRS, CDR2 YFSETQ. The length of the CDR3 is 15 residues. V was cut by 0 bases and J by 0 bases, with 9 bases left in between. CDR3 sequence: CASSLEDEYQETQYF. For the CDR3, the DNA is TGCGCCAGCAGCTTGGAAGACGAGTACCAAGAGACCCAGTACTTC.

In this sample, this clonotype turned up a few times. V and J are TRBV12-3 or TRBV12-4 and TRBJ2-3; D tentatively fits TRBD1 or TRBD2 (6 bases each). Deletions cut 6 bases from V and 2 bases from J, with 15 bases between. The CDR3 contains 15 residues. CDR3: CASRSRGPDTDTQYF. The CDR3 DNA follows: TGTGCCAGCAGGAGTCGGGGGCCCGACACAGATACGCAGTATTTT.

This chain links TRBV27 with TRBJ1-4, with TRBD1 matching 8 bases. The CDR3 has 15 amino acids. With V trimmed by 6 bases and J by 8 bases, 11 bases remained unmatched. Germline V gene data show CDR1 as MNHEY and CDR2 as SMNVEV (reference sequence). The CDR3 loop is CASSLGTGTPEKLFF. Written as DNA, the CDR3 is TGTGCCAGCAGCCTTGGGACAGGAACCCCGGAAAAACTGTTTTTT.

This clonotype was seen a handful of times. The chain is built from TRBV14 and TRBJ2-5, with D possibly being TRBD1 (6 bases). Germline V gene sequence: CDR1 SGHDN, CDR2 FVKESK. V lost 0 bases and J lost 1, with 15 bases in between. The CDR3 totals 17 residues. CDR3 loop: CASSQDPDRSFQETQYF. The CDR3 coding sequence is TGTGCCAGCAGCCAAGATCCCGACAGGAGCTTCCAAGAGACCCAGTACTTC.

The V call is TRBV6-1, the J call TRBJ1-4; 7 nucleotides align to TRBD1. CDR1 is MNHNS, CDR2 SASEGT, per germline. Trimming removed 4 bases from V and 3 bases from J; junction bases left unmatched: 5. CDR3 length: 15 residues. CDR3 sequence reads: CASSGQGWANEKLFF. The CDR3 nucleotides are TGTGCCAGCAGTGGACAGGGTTGGGCTAATGAAAAACTGTTTTTT.

This clonotype showed up many times. This sequence joins TRBV3-1 and TRBJ1-1; no clear D. The germline V gene has CDR1 LGHDT and CDR2 YNNKEL (reference sequence). The CDR3 spans 15 residues. V lost 1 base and J 0 bases, leaving 9 bases between the germline ends. CDR3 protein: CASSQGISVNTEAFF. The CDR3 coding sequence is TGTGCCAGCAGCCAAGGGATTTCGGTGAACACTGAAGCTTTCTTT.

This clonotype was seen at least ten times. The V gene is TRBV7-2, the J gene TRBJ1-5; D is uncertain. The V and J ends lost 6 bases and 7 bases respectively, with 10 bases between them. The CDR3 has 12 residues. CDR1 is SGHTA, CDR2 FQGNSA, per germline. The CDR3 here is CASSPDVQPQHF. The CDR3 DNA reads as TGTGCCAGCAGTCCAGACGTGCAGCCCCAGCATTTT.

In this sample, this clonotype turned up many times. Written as DNA, the CDR3 is TGTGCCAGCCTAAGCACGGCGGGATACGAGCAGTACTTC. Its protein is CASLSTAGYEQYF. V gene TRBV2 combines with J gene TRBJ2-7; TRBD2 might be the D (6 bases). Germline V gene data show CDR1 as SNHLY and CDR2 as FYNNEI. The V end lost 8 bases, the J end lost 4 bases, and 15 bases lay between the germline ends. The CDR3 runs 13 residues.

This clonotype was found a few times. The rearrangement joins TRBV12-3 or TRBV12-4 to TRBJ1-1; 7 bases map to TRBD1. With 3 bases clipped from V and 6 bases from J, the junction kept 4 bases outside the gene matches. There are 13 residues in the CDR3. CDR3: CASSFPGGSEAFF. In DNA, the CDR3 is TGTGCCAGCAGTTTTCCAGGGGGTTCTGAAGCTTTCTTT.

Only a few counts were recorded for this clonotype. This chain joins TRBV20-1 and TRBJ1-5; no reliable D call. The CDR3 is 19 residues long. Germline V gene sequence: CDR1 DFQATT, CDR2 SNEGSKA (reference sequence). The V end was cut by 0 bases, the J end by 1 base, with 22 bases between. CDR3 region: CSAREENKVAWMSNQPQHF. The CDR3 region has the DNA TGCAGTGCTAGAGAGGAGAATAAAGTGGCGTGGATGAGCAATCAGCCCCAGCATTTT.

This clonotype was seen repeatedly, ten times or more. The chain is built from TRBV12-3 or TRBV12-4 and TRBJ1-1, with D possibly being TRBD1 (5 bases). The V end lost 2 bases, the J end lost 7 bases, and 14 bases lay between the germline ends. The CDR3 extends over 14 amino acids. Here the CDR3 reads CASSLFEGSGEAFF. The CDR3 region has the DNA TGTGCCAGCAGTTTATTTGAGGGGTCGGGTGAAGCTTTCTTT.

This clonotype came up many times. The chain uses TRBV20-1 and TRBJ1-2; D unclear. The V end was cut by 1 base, the J end by 8 bases, with 11 bases between. The germline CDR1 and CDR2 sequences are DFQATT and SNEGSKA (reference sequence). The CDR3 is 12 amino acids. In DNA form, the CDR3 reads TGCAGTGCTAGAGCCGATTTGGGGGGCTACACCTTC. The encoded protein is CSARADLGGYTF.

This clonotype was picked up many times. V usage is TRBV20-1 and J usage is TRBJ2-3; weak D call: TRBD2 (5 bases). The CDR3 has 14 residues. CDR1 and CDR2 (germline): DFQATT, SNEGSKA (reference sequence). V was shortened by 2 bases and J by 4 bases, with 13 bases between the two germline ends. CDR3 protein: CSARRGAAPDTQYF. CDR3 DNA sequence: TGCAGTGCTAGACGGGGTGCTGCCCCAGATACGCAGTATTTT.

This chain joins TRBV29-1 and TRBJ2-1, with D perhaps matching TRBD1 or TRBD2 (6 bases each). Germline V gene sequence: CDR1 SQVTM, CDR2 ANQGSEA. The CDR3 contains 14 residues. V shed 3 bases and J shed 7 bases, with 16 bases lying between them. CDR3 nucleotides: TGCAGCGTTGATATTGGCAGGGGACTGAATGAGCAGTTCTTC. It specifies CSVDIGRGLNEQFF.

This chain connects TRBV5-1 to TRBJ2-1; D not resolved. Trimming stripped 0 bases from V and 5 bases from J, with 9 bases between. CDR3 length: 14 amino acids. Germline lookup yields CDR1 SGHRS and CDR2 YFSETQ. The CDR3 spells CASSLVLTNNEQFF. The CDR3 DNA is TGCGCCAGCAGCTTGGTGTTAACAAACAATGAGCAGTTCTTC.

V gene TRBV5-1 combines with J gene TRBJ1-6; D not resolved. The CDR3 totals 14 residues. Trimming shortened V by 0 bases and J by 7 bases, and 8 bases separated the two germline ends. The germline V gene encodes CDR1 SGHRS and CDR2 YFSETQ. The CDR3 here is CASSLGAWNSPLHF. The CDR3 DNA sequence: TGCGCCAGCAGCTTGGGGGCATGGAATTCACCCCTCCACTTT.

The rearrangement links TRBV5-8 to TRBJ1-3; 7 bases align to TRBD1. Germline lookup yields CDR1 SGHTS and CDR2 YDEGEE. J gave up 8 bases and V 4 bases, and 9 bases lay outside the gene matches. This CDR3 has 14 amino acids. The CDR3 DNA sequence: TGTGCCAGCAGCACAAGGACAGGTGGGGACACCATATATTTT. Translation gives CASSTRTGGDTIYF.

The sample holds a few counts of this clonotype. The chain employs TRBV27 and TRBJ2-1; D is unclear. Germline assignment: CDR1 MNHEY and CDR2 SMNVEV (reference sequence). This CDR3 is 15 amino acids long. V was pared by 3 bases and J by 0 bases, with 9 bases between. CDR3 sequence reads: CASSLMEPSYNEQFF. CDR3 coding DNA: TGTGCCAGCAGTTTGATGGAACCCTCCTACAATGAGCAGTTCTTC.